This entry concerns a single TCR beta chain. Its specificity is unknown. Each CDR3 protein gets one entry after TCRdb re-called the 5' RACE reads with MiXCR. The sample lists around 250,000 distinct CDR3 sequences, roughly a third occurring once. The entry originates in a study of CD8 T cells in ankylosing spondylitis. Overall study findings and caveats: Disease-linked clones bore a CD8+ phenotype, appearing relatively rarely in peripheral blood.

With V trimmed by 0 bases and J by 4 bases, 5 bases remained unmatched. This CDR3 comprises 18 residues. Per germline, CDR1 MNHEY and CDR2 SVGAGI. Source material: blood, either unsorted or a sorted T cell fraction (not recorded which). This TCR was sampled from a male donor with ankylosing spondylitis or in good health (not recorded which). The V and J genes are TRBV6-5 and TRBJ2-6; 11 bases align to TRBD1. The CDR3 spells CASSYSRDRGSGANVLTF. The DNA of the CDR3 is TGTGCCAGCAGTTACTCGAGGGACAGGGGGTCGGGGGCCAACGTCCTGACTTTC.